Listed below are T cell receptor beta chains from one sample, sequenced in a study of blood T cell repertoires in COVID-19. Profiling relied on immunoSEQ multiplex PCR, and the TCRdb table lists in-frame clones only, not all of them. The table lists fewer than 600,000 clones, 70% to 90% of them singletons, with 1.8% in the top ten. Sample: PBMCs or T cells enriched from blood (not recorded which). The source of these receptors is a woman aged 40-49 years who had recovered from COVID-19. The CDR3 runs from the conserved cysteine through the conserved F or W. D genes are given only for firm matches. The size entry is marked missing in some rows and otherwise reads once, few, many or a size class.

cdr3_nt cdr3_aa clone_size d_call j_call v_call
TGTGCCACCAGCAGAGTCCAGTGGACGGGAGACGGTGAGCAGTTCTTC CATSRVQWTGDGEQFF once . TRBJ2-1 TRBV15
TGTGCCAGCAGCTTAGACCCCAGGGCTCTACAGCATTTT CASSLDPRALQHF . . TRBJ1-5 TRBV7-9
TGTGCCAGCAGTGAGGCCCCAAAGACGGGGCCCCAGCATTTT CASSEAPKTGPQHF . . TRBJ1-5 TRBV2
TGTGCCAGCAGCTCGCGACTAGCGGGAGTTGGGGAGCTGTTTTTT CASSSRLAGVGELFF . TRBD2 TRBJ2-2 TRBV5-5
TGTGCCAGCAGTGAAGCGAGGGGAGGAGGGTACGAGCAGTACTTC CASSEARGGGYEQYF once . TRBJ2-7 TRBV6-1
TGTGCCAGCAGCCAAGAGGGGCAGGATGGGCTAGGAGAAAAACTGTTTTTT CASSQEGQDGLGEKLFF . . TRBJ1-4 TRBV4-2
TGTGCCAGCTCACCGGGGCCGCTTATATCAGGACAAGAGACCCAGTACTTC CASSPGPLISGQETQYF . . TRBJ2-5 TRBV18
TGTGCCAGCAGCTTAGCTCCGGGGACCTACGAGCAGTACTTC CASSLAPGTYEQYF . . TRBJ2-7 TRBV7-8
TGTGCCAGCAGTTACCCCGGACAGGCTGGGGATGGCTACACCTTC CASSYPGQAGDGYTF few TRBD1 TRBJ1-2 TRBV6-2/TRBV6-3
TGTGCCAGCAGCTTAGTGGGGAACAGGGCAGGCAACTATGGCTACACCTTC CASSLVGNRAGNYGYTF . . TRBJ1-2 TRBV7-9
TGCGCCAGCAGCCAAGTGGGACAGGGGGAGACCACAGATACGCAGTATTTT CASSQVGQGETTDTQYF . TRBD1 TRBJ2-3 TRBV4-3
TGTGCCATCAGTGGGACACAGGGGAACGAGCAGTACTTC CAISGTQGNEQYF once TRBD1 TRBJ2-7 TRBV10-3
TGTGCCAGCAGCTTAGAGGGGCTCACTTCTCGGGCATTT CASSLEGLTSRAF . . TRBJ1-4 TRBV11-3
TGTGCCAGCAGCCCTCAGCGGAGCTCCTACGAGCAGTACTTC CASSPQRSSYEQYF . . TRBJ2-7 TRBV9
TGCGCCAGCAGCTTTGGATGGGACAGGCGAAACCTTAATGAAAAACTGTTTTTT CASSFGWDRRNLNEKLFF . TRBD1 TRBJ1-4 TRBV5-1
TGTGCCACTTCCGGGACAGTAAACACTGAAGCTTTCTTT CATSGTVNTEAFF . TRBD1 TRBJ1-1 TRBV10-3
TGTGCCAGCCGGGGGGGGGCGGATTGGAACGAGCAGTACTTC CASRGGADWNEQYF . TRBD2 TRBJ2-7 TRBV6-5
TGTGCCAGCCGAGGGGGGGACTACGAGCAGTACTTC CASRGGDYEQYF . . TRBJ2-7 TRBV19
TGTGCCTGGAATAGCCGGACTAGCGGGAGAACCGGGTCAGCCAAAAACATTCAGTACTTC CAWNSRTSGRTGSAKNIQYF . TRBD2 TRBJ2-4 TRBV30
TGTGCCAGCAGCGCCCCGACAGGGGACACCATATATTTT CASSAPTGDTIYF few TRBD1 TRBJ1-3 TRBV11-2
TGCGCCAGCAGTGACGAGGACACCGGGGAGCTGTTTTTT CASSDEDTGELFF . . TRBJ2-2 TRBV10-1
TGTGCCACCAGTTCGACGGGACTAGCGGGAGTTTTCTCCTACAATGAGCAGTTCTTC CATSSTGLAGVFSYNEQFF . TRBD2 TRBJ2-1 TRBV15
TGCGCCAGCAGCCCGGGGACTAGCGGCACCACAGATACGCAGTATTTT CASSPGTSGTTDTQYF . TRBD2 TRBJ2-3 TRBV5-1
TGTGCCAGCAGCTTGGTTGGGGGAGGTGGTTCACCCCTCCACTTT CASSLVGGGGSPLHF . . TRBJ1-6 TRBV5-8
TGTGCCAGCAGCTTGTTAGGAGAGGATGAAGCTTTCTTT CASSLLGEDEAFF once . TRBJ1-1 TRBV5-6
TGTGCCAGCAGTTACGGGACAGACCCTAGCACAGATACGCAGTATTTT CASSYGTDPSTDTQYF . TRBD1 TRBJ2-3 TRBV6-5
TGTGCCAGCTCAACAGGGACCATGAACACTGAAGCTTTCTTT CASSTGTMNTEAFF . . TRBJ1-1 TRBV18
TGTGCCAGCAGCGTGGGACAGGGTGGTGTCCAGCCCCAGCATTTT CASSVGQGGVQPQHF . TRBD1 TRBJ1-5 TRBV7-6
TGTGCCAGTAGTATCTATAGCCCGCAGGGGCCCTATAGCAATCAGCCCCAGCATTTT CASSIYSPQGPYSNQPQHF . . TRBJ1-5 TRBV19
TGCGCCAGCAGCGCCCGACTAGCGGGCGCAGATACGCAGTATTTT CASSARLAGADTQYF few TRBD2 TRBJ2-3 TRBV4-3
TGTGCCAGCAGCCAAGATTGGAATAGCGACAATGAGCAGTTCTTC CASSQDWNSDNEQFF . . TRBJ2-1 TRBV4-2
TGTGCCTGGAGGGCCGGGACAGTCTCCTACGAGCAGTACTTC CAWRAGTVSYEQYF . TRBD1 TRBJ2-7 TRBV30
TGCGCCAGCAGCCAAGTGGACGTTCTAGGACTTGGCTACACCTTC CASSQVDVLGLGYTF . . TRBJ1-2 TRBV4-3
TGTGCCAGCAGCCGACGACTAGCGGGAGAGGATACGCAGTATTTT CASSRRLAGEDTQYF . TRBD2 TRBJ2-3 TRBV5-4
TGCAGCGGCAACAGGGGACCCAATGAGCAGTTCTTC CSGNRGPNEQFF . TRBD1 TRBJ2-1 TRBV29-1
TGTGCCAGCAGCTCCTCTTTCGTCTTCGAGCAGTACTTC CASSSSFVFEQYF few . TRBJ2-7 TRBV11-2
TGTGCCAGCTCACCCCTAACCTTGGAGACCCAGTACTTC CASSPLTLETQYF . . TRBJ2-5 TRBV18
TGCGCCAGCAGCTCCCCGGGACAGGGGAACACCGGGGAGCTGTTTTTT CASSSPGQGNTGELFF once TRBD1 TRBJ2-2 TRBV5-1
TGTGCCAGCAGCCAAATTACTCGGGACACTGAAGCTTTCTTT CASSQITRDTEAFF . . TRBJ1-1 TRBV14
TGCGCCAGCAGCTTCCGACAGGGGGCGAGCTCCTATAATTCACCCCTCCACTTT CASSFRQGASSYNSPLHF . TRBD1 TRBJ1-6 TRBV4-3
TGTGCCAGCAGCTTCGGGACGAGGGGGAATGAGCAGTTCTTC CASSFGTRGNEQFF . . TRBJ2-1 TRBV11-3
TGTGCCAGCAGCTTAGCGGGCGGGACTAGTCAAGAGACCCAGTACTTC CASSLAGGTSQETQYF . TRBD2 TRBJ2-5 TRBV7-8
TGTGCCAGCAGCTTCAGACAGTCTTTCCTTCGTCGCATTAACTATGGCTACACCTTC CASSFRQSFLRRINYGYTF . . TRBJ1-2 TRBV7-2
TGTGCCAGCAGCCTAGGGGGAGGGATGAACTACAATGAGCAGTTCTTC CASSLGGGMNYNEQFF . . TRBJ2-1 TRBV3-1/TRBV3-2
TGTGCCAGCAGCTTACGGGGGGGCAAAGGAAACACCATATATTTT CASSLRGGKGNTIYF . . TRBJ1-3 TRBV5-6
TGTGCCAGCAGCCATATCGACCGATGGGGAGAGGGGGCTAACCCTGAAGCTTTCTTT CASSHIDRWGEGANPEAFF . TRBD1 TRBJ1-1 TRBV7-9
TGTGCCAGCAGCTTTGACAGGGGGCTGAGTGAAAAACTGTTTTTT CASSFDRGLSEKLFF few TRBD1 TRBJ1-4 TRBV5-6